One sample yielded the 28 T cell receptor beta chains listed below, sequenced in a study of T cell responses to AZD1222 COVID-19 vaccine. Assay used: immunoSEQ multiplex PCR; TCRdb lists only in-frame clones, some missing. The profile shows about 140,000 clones, 92% of them singletons. The source material was peripheral blood, sampled on day 0 of AZD1222 vaccination. These TCRs come from an adult in good health.

The J gene is TRBJ1-1, the V gene TRBV19; D uncertain. V lost 1 base to trimming and J lost 1 base, with 4 bases between them. Germline CDR1 is LNHDA and CDR2 is SQIVND (reference sequence). The CDR3 is made up of 13 amino acids. The CDR3 reads CASSIGKNTEAFF. Here the CDR3 DNA reads TGTGCCAGTAGTATAGGTAAGAACACTGAAGCTTTCTTT.

This clone was seen a handful of times. The chain employs TRBV5-1 and TRBJ1-2; D possibly corresponds to TRBD1 (5 bases). The germline V gene encodes CDR1 SGHRS and CDR2 YFSETQ. There are 13 residues in the CDR3. V lost 0 bases and J 7 bases, leaving 10 bases between the germline ends. CDR3 residues: CASSLDGASGYTF. The CDR3 DNA sequence: TGCGCCAGCAGCTTGGATGGGGCCTCTGGCTACACCTTC.

This chain uses TRBV24-1 with TRBJ2-2; 9 bases map to TRBD1. Germline trimming cut 9 bases from V and 4 bases from J; bases unmatched to any gene: 2. CDR3 size: 13 residues. Looked up from germline, CDR1 is KGHDR and CDR2 is SFDVKD. DNA for the CDR3: TGTGCCACCGGGACAGGGTTCACCGGGGAGCTGTTTTTT. Its protein is CATGTGFTGELFF.

The chain links TRBV19 to TRBJ1-3; 8 nucleotides agree with TRBD1. The CDR3 has 15 amino acids. J lost 0 bases, V lost 7 bases, and 5 bases had no gene match. Germline CDR1 and CDR2: LNHDA and SQIVND (reference sequence). CDR3 sequence reads: CASTPGQASGNTIYF. CDR3 bases: TGTGCCAGTACCCCGGGACAGGCCTCTGGAAACACCATATATTTT.

The chain recombines TRBV28 with TRBJ2-3; perhaps D is TRBD1 or TRBD2 (5 bases each). The CDR3 contains 13 residues. The germline CDR1 and CDR2 sequences are MDHEN and SYDVKM. The V and J ends lost 8 bases and 2 bases respectively, with 11 bases between them. CDR3 sequence reads: CASGGVPTDTQYF. CDR3 nucleotide sequence: TGTGCCAGCGGGGGAGTCCCCACAGATACGCAGTATTTT.

V is TRBV19 and J is TRBJ2-3, with a possible D match to TRBD1 (5 bases). This CDR3 is built from 17 residues. V was trimmed by 2 bases and J by 1 base, leaving 16 bases between them. The germline gives CDR1 LNHDA, CDR2 SQIVND (reference sequence). The CDR3 reads CASSIRVRQSRTDTQYF. CDR3 coding DNA: TGTGCCAGTAGTATAAGGGTTCGACAGTCTCGCACAGATACGCAGTATTTT.

The gene calls are TRBV6-6 and TRBJ2-5; D is possibly TRBD1 (5 bases). V was clipped by 4 bases and J by 3 bases, with 6 bases between them. CDR3 length: 12 residues. The germline gives CDR1 MNHNY, CDR2 SVGAGI (reference sequence). CDR3 amino acids: CASSSTEETQYF. In nucleotides, the CDR3 is TGTGCCAGCAGTTCGACAGAAGAGACCCAGTACTTC.

The J gene is TRBJ2-3, the V gene TRBV15; no clear D. The CDR3 length is 15 residues. The V end was cut by 3 bases, the J end by 5 bases, with 15 bases between. The germline gives CDR1 LNHNV, CDR2 YYDKDF (reference sequence). This CDR3 is CATSSSLRSVDTQYF. For the CDR3, the DNA is TGTGCCACCAGCAGCTCCCTGAGAAGCGTAGATACGCAGTATTTT.

This rearrangement joins TRBV5-1 to TRBJ2-6; TRBD1 or TRBD2 may be the D gene (6 bases each). Trimming stripped 4 bases from V and 0 bases from J, with 14 bases between. The CDR3 has 17 amino acids. Germline CDR1 reads SGHRS; CDR2 reads YFSETQ. The CDR3: CASSIAAQGSGANVLTF. CDR3 sequence (DNA): TGCGCCAGCAGCATAGCGGCACAGGGCTCTGGGGCCAACGTCCTGACTTTC. The full variable domain, rest sourced from reference TRBV5-1 and TRBJ2-6, is KAGVTQTPRYLIKTRGQQVTLSCSPISGHRSVSWYQQTPGQGLQFLFEYFSETQRNKGNFPGRFSGRQFSNSRSEMNVSTLELGDSALYLCASSIAAQGSGANVLTFGAGSRLTVL.

The rearrangement uses TRBV6-1 and TRBJ2-7; the match to TRBD2 covers 13 bases. Germline V CDR1 and CDR2: MNHNS, SASEGT. V lost 4 bases and J lost 0; bases outside the gene matches: 12. CDR3 size: 19 residues. DNA for the CDR3: TGTGCCAGCAGTGCCCCCGGGGCCGGGACTAGCGGGATCTCCTACGAGCAGTACTTC. Translated: CASSAPGAGTSGISYEQYF.

V is TRBV10-1 and J is TRBJ2-1; D is unresolved. The germline V gene has CDR1 WNHNN and CDR2 SYGVQD (reference sequence). CDR3 size: 11 residues. Trimming pared 4 bases from V and 5 bases from J, leaving 3 bases between. CDR3 in DNA: TGCGCCAGCAGTGTTAACAATGAGCAGTTCTTC. Its protein product is CASSVNNEQFF.

The CDR3 spells CASPGGRASTGELFF. The CDR3 coding sequence is TGTGCCAGCCCCGGCGGGAGGGCTAGCACCGGGGAGCTGTTTTTT. The chain links TRBV28 to TRBJ2-2; 9 bases are a match to TRBD2. Germline trimming cut 8 bases from V and 4 bases from J; bases unmatched to any gene: 8. The CDR3 totals 15 residues. Germline-derived CDR1 and CDR2 are MDHEN and SYDVKM.

The chain uses TRBV29-1 and TRBJ2-7, with TRBD2 matching over 7 bases. This CDR3 has 12 amino acids. Germline CDR1 reads SQVTM; CDR2 reads ANQGSEA. The V gene end was trimmed by 7 bases and the J gene end by 7 bases; junction bases not matched to a gene: 10. CDR3 sequence: CSGSDGGREQYF. The CDR3 bases are TGCAGCGGCTCCGACGGGGGGAGAGAGCAGTACTTC.

This clone is a singleton in its sample. The junction departs from germline at one end; a sequencing error may be responsible. The chain uses TRBV10-3 and TRBJ1-1, with a weak D call TRBD1 (5 bases). The CDR3 is 10 residues long. Germline lookup yields CDR1 ENHRY and CDR2 SYGVKD. CDR3 sequence: CAISGGWGPF. DNA of the CDR3: TGTGCCATCAGTGGGGGGTGGGGTCCCTTT.

The genes are TRBV7-9 and TRBJ2-1, with 9 bases fitting TRBD2. After removal of 6 bases from V and 0 bases from J, the junction contained 12 bases not matched to a gene. CDR1 is SEHNR and CDR2 is FQNEAQ in the germline V gene (reference sequence). This CDR3 is 18 amino acids long. The CDR3 DNA sequence: TGTGCCAGCAGTGAGAGTGGTAGCGGGGGAACCTCCTACAATGAGCAGTTCTTC. Translating gives CASSESGSGGTSYNEQFF. Filled out from reference TRBV7-9 and TRBJ2-1, the complete variable domain reads DTGVSQNPRHKITKRGQNVTFRCDPISEHNRLYWYRQTLGQGPEFLTYFQNEAQLEKSRLLSDRFSAERPKGSFSTLEIQRTEQGDSAMYLCASSESGSGGTSYNEQFFGPGTRLTVL.

For the CDR3, the DNA is TGTGCCAGCTCACCCCGAACTAGCGGGAGTGGTTGGGAGACCCAGTACTTC. It specifies CASSPRTSGSGWETQYF. The rearrangement links TRBV18 to TRBJ2-5; 11 bases fit TRBD2. V dropped 3 bases and J dropped 5; count of bases not matched to a gene: 11. This CDR3 has 17 residues. CDR1 is KGHSH, CDR2 LQKENI, per germline.

The chain has TRBV29-1 and TRBJ1-1, with D maybe TRBD1 (6 bases). The length of the CDR3 is 14 residues. V was trimmed by 6 bases and J by 1 base, leaving 15 bases between them. Germline assignment: CDR1 SQVTM and CDR2 ANQGSEA. CDR3 in amino acids: CSVPGDRRNTEAFF. The CDR3 bases are TGCAGCGTCCCAGGGGATCGGCGGAACACTGAAGCTTTCTTT.

This clone has a single count. The sample has other DNA sequences that encode this CDR3 too. V is TRBV6-5 and J is TRBJ2-2; D call uncertain. Trimming shortened V by 0 bases and J by 4 bases, and 3 bases separated the two germline ends. Germline CDR1 and CDR2: MNHEY and SVGAGI. The CDR3 has 13 residues. CDR3 DNA sequence: TGTGCCAGCAGTTACTCTGGCACCGGGGAGCTGTTTTTT. Protein product: CASSYSGTGELFF.

V usage is TRBV6-5 and J usage is TRBJ2-1; 14 bases map to TRBD2. The V gene end was trimmed by 6 bases and the J gene end by 5 bases; junction bases not matched to a gene: 3. The germline gives CDR1 MNHEY, CDR2 SVGAGI. The length of the CDR3 is 15 residues. CDR3 DNA: TGTGCCAGCAGCGCGGGACTAGCGGGAGACAATGAGCAGTTCTTC. Amino acid sequence: CASSAGLAGDNEQFF.

The genes are TRBV7-9 and TRBJ2-5; D is ambiguous. Germline V gene data show CDR1 as SEHNR and CDR2 as FQNEAQ (reference sequence). Deletions cut 1 base from V and 9 bases from J, with 9 bases between. This CDR3 comprises 12 residues. The CDR3, as DNA: TGTGCCAGCAGCTTAGAGTCCAGACCCCAGTACTTC. It is translated as CASSLESRPQYF. Combining the CDR3 with reference TRBV7-9 and TRBJ2-5 gives the whole variable domain DTGVSQNPRHKITKRGQNVTFRCDPISEHNRLYWYRQTLGQGPEFLTYFQNEAQLEKSRLLSDRFSAERPKGSFSTLEIQRTEQGDSAMYLCASSLESRPQYFGPGTRLLVL.

This clone showed up just once. The chain has TRBV7-2 and TRBJ1-2, with D perhaps TRBD1 (6 bases). Trimming cost V 2 bases and J 4 bases, with 11 bases left between them. There are 14 residues in the CDR3. Germline assignment: CDR1 SGHTA and CDR2 FQGNSA. DNA of the CDR3: TGTGCCAGCAGCTTAAGGGGGGTGCTCTATGGCTACACCTTC. It is translated as CASSLRGVLYGYTF. The full variable domain, its missing parts supplied by reference TRBV7-2 and TRBJ1-2, is GAGVSQSPSNKVTEKGKDVELRCDPISGHTALYWYRQSLGQGLEFLIYFQGNSAPDKSGLPSDRFSAERTGGSVSTLTIQRTQQEDSAVYLCASSLRGVLYGYTFGSGTRLTVV.

The V gene is TRBV5-1, the J gene TRBJ2-1, with 11 nucleotides matching TRBD2. This CDR3 has 16 amino acids. Germline trimming cut 1 base from V and 1 base from J; bases unmatched to any gene: 1. The germline gives CDR1 SGHRS, CDR2 YFSETQ. The CDR3 coding sequence is TGCGCCAGCAGCTTGTGGACTAGCGGGTCCTACAATGAGCAGTTCTTC. As protein: CASSLWTSGSYNEQFF.

V is TRBV30 and J is TRBJ2-7; D not resolved. The CDR3 consists of 11 residues. V lost 1 base, J lost 4 bases, and 5 bases lay in between. CDR1 GTSNPN and CDR2 SVGIG come from the germline V gene (reference sequence). The CDR3 DNA sequence: TGTGCCTGGAGTGGGGGATACGAGCAGTACTTC. Translation gives CAWSGGYEQYF.

V gene TRBV7-2 combines with J gene TRBJ2-3, with TRBD2 identical over 10 bases. CDR1 SGHTA and CDR2 FQGNSA come from the germline V gene. V shed 2 bases, J shed 1 base, and the junction held 12 bases outside the gene matches. CDR3 length equals 19 residues. The CDR3 DNA reads TGTGCCAGCAGCTTAAGGGTCGCCAGCGGGAGGGGCCGCACAGATACGCAGTATTTT. Translating gives CASSLRVASGRGRTDTQYF.

V usage is TRBV7-2 and J usage is TRBJ2-7; 13 bases are shared with TRBD2. Germline-derived CDR1 and CDR2 are SGHTA and FQGNSA. This CDR3 has 17 amino acids. Germline trimming cut 3 bases from V and 5 bases from J; bases unmatched to any gene: 10. The CDR3 coding sequence is TGTGCCAGCAGCTTGGTCCCTACTAGCGGGAGGGCCCACGAGCAGTACTTC. Its protein product is CASSLVPTSGRAHEQYF. The full variable domain, rest sourced from reference TRBV7-2 and TRBJ2-7, is GAGVSQSPSNKVTEKGKDVELRCDPISGHTALYWYRQSLGQGLEFLIYFQGNSAPDKSGLPSDRFSAERTGGSVSTLTIQRTQQEDSAVYLCASSLVPTSGRAHEQYFGPGTRLTVT.

This chain joins TRBV11-2 and TRBJ1-6; 8 nucleotides match TRBD1. The CDR3 runs 15 residues. Per germline, CDR1 SGHAT and CDR2 FQNNGV. V trimming: 5 bases; J trimming: 14 bases; junction bases outside the gene matches: 14. The CDR3: CASSPRTGRAPSLHF. CDR3 nucleotides: TGTGCCAGCAGCCCCCGGACAGGGAGGGCGCCTTCCCTCCACTTT.

J is TRBJ2-1 and V is TRBV12-3 or TRBV12-4, with a tentative D call TRBD1 (5 bases). The CDR3 has 13 amino acids. V lost 6 bases and J 5 bases, leaving 11 bases between the germline ends. CDR3 DNA sequence: TGTGCCAGCAGCCCAAGACAGAACAATGAGCAGTTCTTC. It encodes CASSPRQNNEQFF.

The chain joins TRBV9 to TRBJ1-6; D call uncertain. The CDR3 is 15 residues long. Germline values: CDR1 SGDLS, CDR2 YYNGEE. V was trimmed by 3 bases and J by 10 bases, leaving 17 bases between them. This chain's CDR3 is CASSARRTADSPLHF. DNA of the CDR3: TGTGCCAGCAGCGCCCGACGGACGGCGGACTCACCCCTCCACTTT.